There are a few counts of the clone carrying this T cell receptor beta chain. Its specificity is unknown. These data originate in a study of vaccination and CD4 T cells after COVID-19. Sequenced with the Oncomine TCR Beta short-read assay was DNA taken from cultured CD4+ T cells. A single record per CDR3 protein comes from TCRdb applying MiXCR to the PCR reads. The sample lists about 21,000 distinct CDR3 sequences, roughly 40% occurring once. As for treatment: approximately nine-day PBMC culture with coronavirus spike peptide pools or control peptides (ViraFEST assay). V was pared by 7 bases and J by 4 bases, with 2 bases of the junction left unmatched. The CDR3 length is 11 residues. CDR1 is DFQATT and CDR2 is SNEGSKA in the germline V gene (reference sequence).

The TCR originated in a human donor who had recovered from COVID-19. The specimen was CD4+ T cells from blood, cultured in vitro, collected after SARS-CoV-2 vaccination. The V call is TRBV20-1, the J call TRBJ2-3, with 7 bases aligning to TRBD2. CDR3 residues: CSGGRSDTQYF. The CDR3, as DNA: TGCAGTGGCGGGAGATCAGATACGCAGTATTTT.